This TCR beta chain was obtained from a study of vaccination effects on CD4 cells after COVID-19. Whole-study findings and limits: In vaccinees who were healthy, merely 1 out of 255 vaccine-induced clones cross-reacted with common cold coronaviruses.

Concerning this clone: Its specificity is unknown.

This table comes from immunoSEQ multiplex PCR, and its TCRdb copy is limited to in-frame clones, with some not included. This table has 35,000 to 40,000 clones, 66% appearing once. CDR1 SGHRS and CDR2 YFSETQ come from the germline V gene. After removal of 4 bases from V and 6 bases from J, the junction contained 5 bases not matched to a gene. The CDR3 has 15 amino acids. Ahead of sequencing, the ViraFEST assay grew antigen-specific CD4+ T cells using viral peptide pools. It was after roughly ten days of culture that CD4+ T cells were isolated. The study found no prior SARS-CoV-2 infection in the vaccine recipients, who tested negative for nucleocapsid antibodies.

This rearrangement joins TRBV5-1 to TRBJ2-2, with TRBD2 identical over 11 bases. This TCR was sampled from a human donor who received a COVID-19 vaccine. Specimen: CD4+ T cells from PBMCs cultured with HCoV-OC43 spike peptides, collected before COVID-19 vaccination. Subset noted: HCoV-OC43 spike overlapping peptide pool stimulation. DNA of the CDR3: TGCGCCAGCAGCGGAACTAGCGGGGGCGCCGGGGAGCTGTTTTTT. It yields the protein CASSGTSGGAGELFF.